This is a list of T cell receptor beta chains from one sample in a study of cytomegalovirus exposure and HLA in healthy donors. Assay used: immunoSEQ multiplex PCR; TCRdb lists only in-frame clones, some missing. Among about 360,000 clones listed, about nine tenths were seen once. Sample: PBMCs. The receptors shown here come from a woman aged 18-35 years in good health and CMV-seronegative. Both conserved end residues are part of each CDR3. Each record gives: V gene, D gene, J gene, CDR3 protein. D genes are given only for firm matches.

TRBV4-1	.	TRBJ1-4	CASSHPGGAGEKLFF
TRBV7-9	TRBD2	TRBJ2-1	CASSLRLAGANRNNEQFF
TRBV11-2	.	TRBJ2-7	CASSPYSSDSYEQYF
TRBV5-4	TRBD1	TRBJ1-4	CASTRDRGTTNEKLFF
TRBV10-1	.	TRBJ2-2	CASSTNTGELFF
TRBV6-1	.	TRBJ1-2	CASSETVRSGYTF
TRBV5-1	TRBD1	TRBJ2-1	CASSLFLDRGRNEQFF
TRBV6-5	.	TRBJ1-6	CASSEMTENSPLHF
TRBV6-5	.	TRBJ2-7	CASSWTTGEQYF
TRBV27	.	TRBJ2-7	CASSLSPGNEQYF
TRBV4-2	TRBD1	TRBJ1-4	CASSQEWLGEGQKEKLFF
TRBV19	.	TRBJ2-2	CASSTWTANTGELFF
TRBV10-3	.	TRBJ1-6	CAISEKGGVSPLHF
TRBV6-1	.	TRBJ2-7	CASSEIIGLARGYEQYF
TRBV18	TRBD1	TRBJ1-6	CASSPGDRGNSPLHF
TRBV28	.	TRBJ2-1	CASGGKNYNEQFF
TRBV4-1	TRBD2	TRBJ2-3	CASSQPGLAGGPKNTDTQYF
TRBV9	.	TRBJ1-1	CASSVVEGGSTEAFF
TRBV19	TRBD1	TRBJ1-2	CASSQRQGRNYGYTF
TRBV28	.	TRBJ1-3	CASREGLLSGNTIYF
TRBV2	TRBD1	TRBJ1-4	CASSEGTGRERKEKLFF
TRBV6-5	TRBD1	TRBJ2-2	CASKGAVAGELFF
TRBV5-1	.	TRBJ2-5	CASGWGGPQETQYF
TRBV5-1	.	TRBJ2-5	CASSPQGAARETQYF
TRBV7-9	TRBD1	TRBJ2-3	CADGQGLNTQYF
TRBV19	TRBD1	TRBJ1-1	CASSITRGTENTEAFF